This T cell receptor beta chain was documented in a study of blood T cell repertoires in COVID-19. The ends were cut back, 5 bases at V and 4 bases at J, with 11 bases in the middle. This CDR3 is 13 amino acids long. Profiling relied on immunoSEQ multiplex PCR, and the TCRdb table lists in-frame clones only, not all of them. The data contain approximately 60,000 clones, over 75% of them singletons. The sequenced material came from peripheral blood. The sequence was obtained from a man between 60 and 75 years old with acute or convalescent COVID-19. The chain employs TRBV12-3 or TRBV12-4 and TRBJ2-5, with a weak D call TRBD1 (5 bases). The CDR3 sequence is CASSPGMRETQYF. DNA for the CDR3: TGTGCCAGCAGTCCAGGGATGAGAGAGACCCAGTACTTC.